The 21 T cell receptor beta chains in this list originate from one sample, sequenced in a study of T cell repertoires in cytomegalovirus infection. TCRdb independently ran MiXCR on the reads; one entry per CDR3 protein. The sample lists roughly 230,000 distinct CDR3 sequences; 15% to 20% were seen once. The sequenced material came from CD8+ T cells from PBMCs. These receptors all come from a human donor in good health (CMV status not recorded). Some clones in this sample may be carry-over from other donors' samples.

The V gene is TRBV27, the J gene TRBJ2-4; D not resolved. Germline V CDR1 and CDR2: MNHEY, SMNVEV (reference sequence). The V and J ends lost 6 bases and 13 bases respectively, with 22 bases between them. The CDR3 has 14 amino acids. Written as DNA, the CDR3 is TGTGCCAGCAGCTTAGTAGGACCCGATAGAGCACAGTACTTC. Protein product: CASSLVGPDRAQYF.

This clonotype was counted many times. The J gene is TRBJ2-7, the V gene TRBV11-2, with TRBD2 matching over 13 bases. J gave up 7 bases and V 5 bases, and 11 bases lay outside the gene matches. Germline assignment: CDR1 SGHAT and CDR2 FQNNGV. The CDR3 extends over 16 amino acids. The CDR3 DNA sequence: TGTGCCAGCAGCCATCGACTAGCGGGGGGCGGGGGAGAGCAGTACTTC. Its translation: CASSHRLAGGGGEQYF.

Many counts were recorded for this clonotype. This chain connects TRBV7-6 to TRBJ1-4; unclear D gene. The CDR3 is 15 amino acids. In germline, CDR1 is SGHVS, CDR2 FNYEAQ. The V end was cut by 5 bases, the J end by 0 bases, with 10 bases between. CDR3 amino acids: CASSIRLATNEKLFF. The CDR3 nucleotides are TGTGCCAGCAGCATCCGCCTCGCAACTAATGAAAAACTGTTTTTT.

The chain employs TRBV5-4 and TRBJ2-5, with 9 bases aligning to TRBD2. J lost 0 bases, V lost 0 bases, and 6 bases had no gene match. Germline V gene data show CDR1 as SGHNT and CDR2 as YYREEE (reference sequence). This CDR3 is built from 17 residues. This CDR3 is CASSLVGSGGHQETQYF. The CDR3 DNA reads TGTGCCAGCAGCTTGGTGGGTAGCGGGGGCCACCAAGAGACCCAGTACTTC.

There are many counts of this clonotype. The CDR3 sequence: CAISEQLAGASDTQYF. In DNA form, the CDR3 reads TGTGCCATCAGTGAGCAACTAGCGGGGGCCTCAGATACGCAGTATTTT. The rearrangement links TRBV10-3 to TRBJ2-3; the match to TRBD2 covers 11 bases. The V gene's germline CDR1 is ENHRY and CDR2 SYGVKD. The trim removed 2 bases at V and 4 bases at J, leaving 5 bases unmatched. The CDR3 contains 16 residues.

V and J are TRBV20-1 and TRBJ2-5; D uncertain. The CDR3 contains 15 residues. V was clipped by 0 bases and J by 7 bases, with 18 bases between them. The germline V gene encodes CDR1 DFQATT and CDR2 SNEGSKA (reference sequence). CDR3 region: CSARDRNFSWGTQYF. The CDR3 DNA sequence: TGCAGTGCTAGAGATAGAAACTTTTCTTGGGGGACCCAGTACTTC.

The chain is built from TRBV6-5 and TRBJ2-7, with D perhaps TRBD2 (6 bases). This CDR3 is 15 amino acids long. The V end was cut by 2 bases, the J end by 1 base, with 12 bases between. Germline V lookup: CDR1 MNHEY, CDR2 SVGAGI. The CDR3 nucleotides read TGTGCCAGCAGTTACCTCGCGGGATATTCCTACGAGCAGTACTTC. This gives the protein CASSYLAGYSYEQYF.

At least ten counts were recorded for this clonotype. V usage is TRBV7-8 and J usage is TRBJ1-2; 9 nucleotides line up with TRBD1. CDR3 length equals 16 residues. Per the germline V gene, CDR1 is SGHVS and CDR2 is FQNEAQ. After removal of 5 bases from V and 0 bases from J, the junction contained 7 bases not matched to a gene. CDR3 nucleotides: TGTGCCAGCAGCCCTGGGACAGGGATAACTAACTATGGCTACACCTTC. This sequence encodes CASSPGTGITNYGYTF. The full variable domain, completed using reference TRBV7-8 and TRBJ1-2, is GAGVSQSPRYKVAKRGQDVALRCDPISGHVSLFWYQQALGQGPEFLTYFQNEAQLDKSGLPSDRFFAERPEGSVSTLKIQRTQQEDSAVYLCASSPGTGITNYGYTFGSGTRLTVV.

On this clonotype: One base away lies a much larger clone, so this may be a sequencing read error. V usage is TRBV4-1 and J usage is TRBJ1-5; possible D gene TRBD1, 6 bases. This CDR3 has 15 amino acids. Trimming stripped 3 bases from V and 0 bases from J, with 9 bases between. Germline loops: CDR1 MGHRA, CDR2 YSYEKL. CDR3: CASSQDSNSNQPQHF. The CDR3 nucleotides are TGCGCCAGCAGCCAGGACAGTAATAGCAATCAGCCCCAGCATTTT.

This clonotype was counted between two and nine times. The CDR3 spells CASSQFPGPSYEQYF. CDR3 in DNA: TGCGCCAGCAGCCAGTTCCCGGGACCGAGCTACGAGCAGTACTTC. V gene TRBV4-1 combines with J gene TRBJ2-7; TRBD1 or TRBD2 may be the D gene (5 bases each). This CDR3 contains 15 residues. The V end lost 3 bases, the J end lost 3 bases, and 15 bases lay between the germline ends. CDR1 is MGHRA and CDR2 is YSYEKL in the germline V gene.

The chain combines TRBV2 with TRBJ2-4, with TRBD2 matching over 14 bases. V shed 6 bases and J 3 bases; nucleotides not matched to a gene: 10. CDR3 size: 18 residues. Germline assignment: CDR1 SNHLY and CDR2 FYNNEI. The CDR3 region has the DNA TGTGCCAGCAGATCGACTAGCGGGGGGGTCGGGGGCAAAAACATTCAGTACTTC. It translates to CASRSTSGGVGGKNIQYF. The whole variable domain, remainder taken from reference TRBV2 and TRBJ2-4, is EPEVTQTPSHQVTQMGQEVILRCVPISNHLYFYWYRQILGQKVEFLVSFYNNEISEKSEIFDDQFSVERPDGSNFTLKIRSTKLEDSAMYFCASRSTSGGVGGKNIQYFGAGTRLSVL.

This clonotype came up many times. CDR3 region: CASSLELAGTDTQYF. The DNA of the CDR3 is TGTGCCAGCAGCTTAGAGCTAGCGGGCACAGATACGCAGTATTTT. V gene TRBV7-8 combines with J gene TRBJ2-3; 7 positions match TRBD2. V dropped 1 base and J dropped 1; count of bases not matched to a gene: 2. This CDR3 has 15 residues. The germline V gene encodes CDR1 SGHVS and CDR2 FQNEAQ.

This rearrangement joins TRBV20-1 to TRBJ1-6; 12 bases are shared with TRBD1. Germline CDR1 reads DFQATT; CDR2 reads SNEGSKA (reference sequence). V gave up 5 bases and J gave up 10 bases; unmatched junction bases: 12. This CDR3 spans 16 amino acids. This CDR3 reads CSAPGGTGGRGSPLHF. The DNA for the CDR3 is TGCAGTGCTCCAGGAGGGACAGGGGGCCGTGGGTCACCCCTCCACTTT.

This clonotype was recorded a few times. V usage is TRBV6-1 and J usage is TRBJ2-7; D unresolved. V lost 6 bases and J 2 bases, leaving 20 bases between the germline ends. CDR1 MNHNS and CDR2 SASEGT come from the germline V gene. CDR3 length: 16 amino acids. CDR3: CASSHGLEYIAYEQYF. CDR3 DNA sequence: TGTGCCAGCAGCCACGGGTTGGAGTATATAGCCTACGAGCAGTACTTC.

The chain has TRBV10-3 and TRBJ1-1; D uncertain. V lost 3 bases and J 1 base, leaving 9 bases between the germline ends. Germline CDR1 ENHRY, CDR2 SYGVKD. The CDR3 contains 14 residues. The chain's CDR3 is CAISDRWENTEAFF. CDR3 nucleotide sequence: TGTGCCATCAGTGATCGATGGGAGAACACTGAAGCTTTCTTT.

The chain links TRBV2 to TRBJ1-1; D unresolved. Trimming took off 8 bases at V and 1 base at J, with 8 bases between the two ends. The CDR3 extends over 12 amino acids. Germline lookup yields CDR1 SNHLY and CDR2 FYNNEI. CDR3: CASCRENTEAFF. The CDR3, as DNA: TGTGCCAGCTGCCGGGAGAACACTGAAGCTTTCTTT. The whole variable domain, remainder taken from reference TRBV2 and TRBJ1-1, is EPEVTQTPSHQVTQMGQEVILRCVPISNHLYFYWYRQILGQKVEFLVSFYNNEISEKSEIFDDQFSVERPDGSNFTLKIRSTKLEDSAMYFCASCRENTEAFFGQGTRLTVV.

The chain links TRBV23-1 to TRBJ1-1; 7 positions agree with TRBD1. TRBV23-1 is annotated as an ORF whose role is uncertain. The CDR3 is 14 residues long. The V gene end was trimmed by 8 bases and the J gene end by 1 base; junction bases not matched to a gene: 7. The CDR3 DNA is TGCGCCAGCGGAGGGGGCGTGGGGAACACTGAAGCTTTCTTT. Its translation is CASGGGVGNTEAFF.

This clonotype was observed many times. The rearrangement links TRBV7-9 to TRBJ2-3; TRBD2 matches at 7 bases. J was trimmed by 2 bases and V by 4 bases; bases with no gene match: 6. This CDR3 is 15 amino acids long. The germline gives CDR1 SEHNR, CDR2 FQNEAQ (reference sequence). The CDR3 here is CASSSVGGITDTQYF. DNA of the CDR3: TGTGCCAGCAGCTCCGTCGGGGGGATCACAGATACGCAGTATTTT. The entire variable domain, with the rest obtained from reference TRBV7-9 and TRBJ2-3, is as follows: DTGVSQNPRHKITKRGQNVTFRCDPISEHNRLYWYRQTLGQGPEFLTYFQNEAQLEKSRLLSDRFSAERPKGSFSTLEIQRTEQGDSAMYLCASSSVGGITDTQYFGPGTRLTVL.

This clonotype was observed at least ten times. The chain links TRBV6-1 to TRBJ1-1; D gene unclear. The CDR3 loop spans 13 amino acids. Per germline, CDR1 MNHNS and CDR2 SASEGT. V lost 5 bases, J lost 1 base, and 8 bases lay in between. In DNA, the CDR3 is TGTGCCAGCAGTAACCGACAGAACACTGAAGCTTTCTTT. This sequence encodes CASSNRQNTEAFF.

This chain uses TRBV7-9 with TRBJ2-7, with D unclear. The germline V and J ends were trimmed by 1 base and 4 bases, with 11 bases remaining between them. Looked up from germline, CDR1 is SEHNR and CDR2 is FQNEAQ (reference sequence). This CDR3 has 14 amino acids. The CDR3 is CASSLDGLPYEQYF. The DNA of the CDR3 is TGTGCCAGCAGCTTAGACGGGTTGCCTTACGAGCAGTACTTC.

This clonotype was seen at least ten times. The chain employs TRBV7-8 and TRBJ1-4; tentatively, D is TRBD1 (5 bases). This CDR3 contains 18 residues. V shed 2 bases and J shed 6 bases, with 22 bases lying between them. The germline gives CDR1 SGHVS, CDR2 FQNEAQ. As DNA, the CDR3 is TGTGCCAGCAGCTTATTTCCCGCATCGCAGGGCCGGCATGAAAAACTGTTTTTT. This gives the protein CASSLFPASQGRHEKLFF.